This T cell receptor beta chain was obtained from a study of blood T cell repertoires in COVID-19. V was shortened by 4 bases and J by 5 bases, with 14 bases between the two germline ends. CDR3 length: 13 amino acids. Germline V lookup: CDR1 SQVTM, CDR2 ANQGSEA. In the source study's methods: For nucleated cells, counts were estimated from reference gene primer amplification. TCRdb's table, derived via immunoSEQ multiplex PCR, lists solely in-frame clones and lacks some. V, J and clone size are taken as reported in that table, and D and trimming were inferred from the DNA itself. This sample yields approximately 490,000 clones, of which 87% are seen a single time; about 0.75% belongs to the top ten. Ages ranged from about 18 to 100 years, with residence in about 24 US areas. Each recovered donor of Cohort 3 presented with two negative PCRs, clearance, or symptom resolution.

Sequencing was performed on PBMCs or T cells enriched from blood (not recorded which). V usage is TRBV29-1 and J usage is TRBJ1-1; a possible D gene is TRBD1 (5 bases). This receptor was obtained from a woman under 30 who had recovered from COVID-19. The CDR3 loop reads CSVGAGPRTEAFF. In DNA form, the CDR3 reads TGCAGCGTTGGAGCAGGGCCGAGAACTGAAGCTTTCTTT.